Each of the 11 T cell receptor beta chains below was sequenced from the same sample in a study of vaccination and CD4 T cells after COVID-19. No antigen has been assigned to these receptors. Sequencing of DNA taken from cultured CD4+ T cells relied on the Oncomine TCR Beta short-read assay. TCRdb passed the PCR reads through MiXCR, listing each CDR3 protein once. Of around 8,000 distinct CDR3 sequences in the sample, approximately 49% were seen once. Sample treatment: approximately nine-day PBMC culture with coronavirus spike peptide pools or control peptides (ViraFEST assay). Collection of the unexposed donor's CD4+ T cells took place before the COVID-19 pandemic (2011-2018). Source material: CD4+ T cells from blood, cultured in vitro. These receptors were obtained from a human donor in good health.

The sample holds a few counts of this clonotype. The V call is TRBV7-8, the J call TRBJ1-5, with TRBD1 matching over 8 bases. The germline V gene encodes CDR1 SGHVS and CDR2 FQNEAQ. V lost 5 bases and J lost 1; bases outside the gene matches: 7. The CDR3 consists of 16 residues. In nucleotides, the CDR3 is TGTGCCAGCAGCCGACAGACAGGGGCGAGCAATCAGCCCCAGCATTTT. Amino acids: CASSRQTGASNQPQHF.

This rearrangement joins TRBV4-1 to TRBJ2-5; D remains ambiguous. Trimming shortened V by 4 bases and J by 5 bases, and 17 bases separated the two germline ends. The CDR3 is made up of 15 amino acids. Germline CDR1 reads MGHRA; CDR2 reads YSYEKL. CDR3 sequence (DNA): TGCGCCAGCAGCCCACTCGTCCCAGGTCGGGAGACCCAGTACTTC. It codes for CASSPLVPGRETQYF.

This clonotype was recorded a few times. The chain joins TRBV28 to TRBJ1-1; D not resolved. Trimming removed 2 bases at V and 1 base at J, with 11 bases between. CDR3 size: 15 residues. The V gene's germline CDR1 is MDHEN and CDR2 SYDVKM. The CDR3 is CASSLEAGGNTEAFF. CDR3 DNA: TGTGCCAGCAGTTTAGAGGCAGGTGGGAACACTGAAGCTTTCTTT. The complete variable domain, with remaining parts taken from reference TRBV28 and TRBJ1-1, reads DVKVTQSSRYLVKRTGEKVFLECVQDMDHENMFWYRQDPGLGLRLIYFSYDVKMKEKGDIPEGYSVSREKKERFSLILESASTNQTSMYLCASSLEAGGNTEAFFGQGTRLTVV.

The rearrangement uses TRBV5-4 and TRBJ2-1; 8 bases line up with TRBD2. V gave up 0 bases and J gave up 7 bases; unmatched junction bases: 9. The CDR3 spans 16 residues. The germline V gene has CDR1 SGHNT and CDR2 YYREEE (reference sequence). The CDR3 region is CASSLVASGRGNEQFF. The DNA for the CDR3 is TGTGCCAGCAGCTTGGTGGCTAGCGGGCGGGGGAATGAGCAGTTCTTC.

The rearrangement joins TRBV5-4 to TRBJ2-5, with TRBD2 identical over 11 bases. After removal of 4 bases from V and 4 bases from J, the junction contained 12 bases not matched to a gene. CDR3 length: 17 residues. Germline V lookup: CDR1 SGHNT, CDR2 YYREEE (reference sequence). CDR3 loop: CASSPGGGLAGGETQYF. The CDR3 region has the DNA TGTGCCAGCAGCCCGGGAGGTGGTCTAGCGGGGGGAGAGACCCAGTACTTC.

Remarks on this clonotype: A read error may explain this, as a much larger clone is one base away. V is TRBV20-1 and J is TRBJ1-6, with D unclear. There are 15 residues in the CDR3. Germline V CDR1 and CDR2: DFQATT, SNEGSKA (reference sequence). Deletions cut 5 bases from V and 4 bases from J, with 15 bases between. The CDR3 sequence: CSAGVVRTYNSPLHF. CDR3 nucleotide sequence: TGCAGTGCTGGGGTTGTGAGGACGTATAATTCACCCCTCCACTTT.

The V gene is TRBV20-1, the J gene TRBJ1-5; possibly TRBD1 for D (5 bases). The CDR3 has 15 amino acids. The germline CDR1 and CDR2 sequences are DFQATT and SNEGSKA (reference sequence). V dropped 5 bases and J dropped 3 bases, with 17 bases sitting between them. Here the CDR3 DNA reads TGCAGTGCTGCCGGGCCGGAGGGGATCAATCAGCCCCAGCATTTT. It codes for CSAAGPEGINQPQHF.

In this sample, this clonotype turned up once. The J gene is TRBJ1-2, the V gene TRBV18, with unresolved D. V was pared by 5 bases and J by 2 bases, with 12 bases between. CDR3 size: 14 residues. Germline CDR1 KGHSH, CDR2 LQKENI. The CDR3 spells CASSTEGTNYGYTF. CDR3 bases: TGTGCCAGCTCAACGGAGGGAACGAACTATGGCTACACCTTC.

A few counts support this clonotype. The chain links TRBV20-1 to TRBJ1-6, with D possibly matching TRBD1 (5 bases). Germline V gene data show CDR1 as DFQATT and CDR2 as SNEGSKA (reference sequence). The CDR3 runs 15 residues. V was trimmed by 3 bases and J by 0 bases, leaving 9 bases between them. CDR3 amino acids: CSARQGNSYNSPLHF. DNA of the CDR3: TGCAGTGCTAGGCAGGGTAACTCCTATAATTCACCCCTCCACTTT.

The rearrangement joins TRBV7-8 to TRBJ1-1; no definite D call. Germline CDR1 is SGHVS and CDR2 is FQNEAQ. CDR3 size: 16 residues. V gave up 4 bases and J gave up 5 bases, with 20 bases separating them. The CDR3 bases are TGTGCCAGCAGCTCGTCATCGGGGATCCTCCGGACTGAAGCTTTCTTT. Its protein is CASSSSSGILRTEAFF.

The chain links TRBV6-1 to TRBJ2-4; TRBD1 matches 9 bases. CDR3 length equals 15 residues. In germline, CDR1 is MNHNS, CDR2 SASEGT. Germline trimming cut 5 bases from V and 1 base from J; bases unmatched to any gene: 3. CDR3 in amino acids: CASSRQGGAKNIQYF. In nucleotides, the CDR3 is TGTGCCAGCAGTCGACAGGGGGGGGCCAAAAACATTCAGTACTTC.